This T cell receptor beta chain appears in the sequencing data of a study of Graves' ophthalmopathy and Graves' hyperthyroidism. Whole-study findings and limits: The authors also found most expanded thyroid clonotypes above 0.001 frequency in blood.

Looked up from germline, CDR1 is DFQATT and CDR2 is SNEGSKA (reference sequence). V lost 5 bases, J lost 2 bases, and 5 bases stayed unmatched. The CDR3 runs 13 residues. The table lists this clonotype with a few counts. Its specificity is unknown. This clone may be a read error of a much larger clone one base away. Scientists amplified the TCR beta CDR3 regions from RNA transcripts. Amplification began with first-round RT-PCR using HTBI primers, then second-round multiplex PCR was performed. Via MiXCR, TCRdb re-called the multiplex PCR reads, giving one row per CDR3 protein. The repertoire has over a million distinct CDR3 sequences, roughly two fifths of them found once; the top ten carry around 10%.

The chain combines TRBV20-1 with TRBJ2-5; 7 nucleotides line up with TRBD2. The receptor was derived from an adult man with Graves' hyperthyroidism. Sequencing used peripheral blood or thyroid tissue (not recorded which). CDR3 protein: CSAGGGGQETQYF. The CDR3 coding sequence is TGCAGTGCTGGGGGGGGGGGGCAAGAGACCCAGTACTTC.